The present entry profiles one T cell receptor (beta chain) with its context. The antigen is unknown. The V gene's germline CDR1 is MNHEY and CDR2 SVGAGI. This CDR3 region has 13 residues. Trimming left V 7 bases short and J 4 bases short, with 13 bases between. This sample was taken from a study of Tregs in tolerant kidney transplant recipients. The study, taken as a whole, reports: Activated donor B cell expansion appeared to reveal the most relevant donor-specific TCRbeta repertoire.

Profiling relied on immunoSEQ multiplex PCR, and the TCRdb table lists in-frame clones only, not all of them. The sample lists around 61,000 clones; around 83% were seen once. Unstimulated Tregs (CD4+CD25+CD127-) and CD4+CD25- non-Tregs were sorted from PBMCs. This rearrangement joins TRBV6-5 to TRBJ1-1; the D is unclear. Sequencing used CD4+ T cells from blood. The receptor was isolated from a human donor in good health. The CDR3 bases are TGTGCCAGCACCCCACTCGCCGGCACTGAAGCTTTCTTT. Translated: CASTPLAGTEAFF.